Listed here are 32 T cell receptor beta chains from one sample, sequenced in a study of technical replicates of blood from a handful of donors. Some clones are missing from TCRdb's copy, which holds only in-frame ones; the method was immunoSEQ multiplex PCR. The table includes over 10,000 clones, 95% detected once. Sequenced material: PBMCs. These receptors all come from a human donor in good health.

The chain combines TRBV29-1 with TRBJ2-5; 8 bases are a match to TRBD2. CDR1 SQVTM and CDR2 ANQGSEA come from the germline V gene. CDR3 length: 13 residues. J was trimmed by 4 bases and V by 4 bases; bases with no gene match: 5. For the CDR3, the DNA is TGCAGCGTTGTATCGGGGGGGGGAGAGACCCAGTACTTC. This encodes CSVVSGGGETQYF.

CDR3 protein: CASSVVGRGLWETQYF. For the CDR3, the DNA is TGTGCCAGCAGCGTAGTAGGCAGGGGGCTATGGGAGACCCAGTACTTC. V is TRBV9 and J is TRBJ2-5; 8 bases line up with TRBD1. The V segment lost 0 bases and the J segment 5 bases; nucleotides outside the gene matches: 9. The CDR3 length is 16 residues. Germline lookup yields CDR1 SGDLS and CDR2 YYNGEE.

The V call is TRBV6-5, the J call TRBJ2-3; 9 bases fit TRBD1. Germline loops: CDR1 MNHEY, CDR2 SVGAGI. This CDR3 is 15 amino acids long. Trimming removed 6 bases from V and 1 base from J; junction bases left unmatched: 5. Written as DNA, the CDR3 is TGTGCCAGCAGAGCGGGACAGGGCGGCACAGATACGCAGTATTTT. It encodes CASRAGQGGTDTQYF.

The gene calls are TRBV30 and TRBJ2-1; TRBD2 matches 9 bases. This CDR3 has 14 amino acids. V gave up 0 bases and J gave up 7 bases; unmatched junction bases: 4. The germline CDR1 and CDR2 sequences are GTSNPN and SVGIG (reference sequence). The chain's CDR3 is CAWSVGLAGNEQFF. The CDR3, as DNA: TGTGCCTGGAGTGTGGGCCTAGCGGGAAATGAGCAGTTCTTC.

The J gene is TRBJ2-3, the V gene TRBV10-1, with 12 bases identical to TRBD2. Per the germline V gene, CDR1 is WNHNN and CDR2 is SYGVQD (reference sequence). This CDR3 has 16 residues. Trimming took 6 bases from V and 0 from J; bases not matched to a gene: 4. The CDR3: CASSLGTSGSTDTQYF. Here the CDR3 DNA reads TGCGCCAGCAGCCTGGGGACTAGCGGGAGCACAGATACGCAGTATTTT.

The gene calls are TRBV30 and TRBJ1-2, with D possibly TRBD1 on 6 matching bases. Germline values: CDR1 GTSNPN, CDR2 SVGIG (reference sequence). Trimming cost V 1 base and J 3 bases, with 21 bases left between them. This CDR3 is 17 amino acids long. The CDR3 sequence is CAWSAPQDLTGYYGYTF. In DNA, the CDR3 is TGTGCCTGGAGTGCCCCACAAGATTTGACAGGATACTATGGCTACACCTTC.

In this sample, this clone turned up once. The chain has TRBV5-1 and TRBJ2-1; 7 bases are shared with TRBD2. V trimming: 4 bases; J trimming: 9 bases; junction bases outside the gene matches: 10. Germline V gene lookup returns CDR1 SGHRS and CDR2 YFSETQ. The CDR3 consists of 14 residues. DNA of the CDR3: TGCGCCAGCAGCCTCGAGGGGAGGGTCGGTGAGCAGTTCTTC. Encoded protein: CASSLEGRVGEQFF. Together with reference TRBV5-1 and TRBJ2-1, the CDR3 gives the full variable domain: KAGVTQTPRYLIKTRGQQVTLSCSPISGHRSVSWYQQTPGQGLQFLFEYFSETQRNKGNFPGRFSGRQFSNSRSEMNVSTLELGDSALYLCASSLEGRVGEQFFGPGTRLTVL.

The rearrangement uses TRBV29-1 and TRBJ1-1; 7 nucleotides match TRBD1. The germline V gene encodes CDR1 SQVTM and CDR2 ANQGSEA. V shed 7 bases, J shed 1 base, and the junction held 6 bases outside the gene matches. There are 13 residues in the CDR3. The CDR3 is CSAPGGGNTEAFF. For the CDR3, the DNA is TGCAGCGCTCCAGGGGGAGGGAACACTGAAGCTTTCTTT.

The V and J genes are TRBV6-5 and TRBJ1-1; TRBD1 might be the D (5 bases). The CDR3 totals 15 residues. From germline, CDR1 is MNHEY and CDR2 SVGAGI. The ends were cut back, 3 bases at V and 4 bases at J, with 15 bases in the middle. CDR3 sequence (DNA): TGTGCCAGCAGTTATGGGGGGACTGGCGGCACTGAAGCTTTCTTT. Amino acids: CASSYGGTGGTEAFF.

CDR3 sequence: CASSYVREQEPQHF. DNA for the CDR3: TGTGCCAGCAGTTACGTAAGGGAGCAGGAGCCCCAGCATTTT. The chain recombines TRBV6-6 with TRBJ1-5; D gene uncertain. The germline gives CDR1 MNHNY, CDR2 SVGAGI (reference sequence). The CDR3 runs 14 residues. V lost 2 bases and J lost 8, with 13 bases in between.

The chain combines TRBV5-1 with TRBJ1-1, with 7 bases lining up with TRBD1. In germline, CDR1 is SGHRS, CDR2 YFSETQ. The CDR3 is 16 amino acids. Trimming took 5 bases from V and 3 from J; bases not matched to a gene: 13. The CDR3 sequence is CASSSTGQGTYTEAFF. In DNA form, the CDR3 reads TGCGCCAGCAGTTCGACAGGGCAGGGGACCTACACTGAAGCTTTCTTT.

V usage is TRBV7-7 and J usage is TRBJ1-4; tentative D call: TRBD1 (6 bases). V dropped 5 bases and J dropped 4 bases, with 14 bases sitting between them. The CDR3 extends over 15 amino acids. Germline-derived CDR1 and CDR2 are SSHAT and FNYEAQ (reference sequence). The CDR3 loop is CASSPRGGLNEKLFF. Here the CDR3 DNA reads TGTGCCAGCAGCCCCCGGGGGGGCCTTAATGAAAAACTGTTTTTT.

This chain uses TRBV25-1 with TRBJ1-2; the D gene is possibly TRBD1 (5 bases). The CDR3 is 14 amino acids. Germline V gene data show CDR1 as MGHDK and CDR2 as SYGVNS. Trimming took 4 bases from V and 5 from J, leaving 14 bases between them. CDR3 loop: CASSGSGGPYGYTF. The CDR3 bases are TGTGCCAGCAGTGGCTCGGGGGGACCTTATGGCTACACCTTC.

This clone is a singleton in its sample. This sequence joins TRBV7-2 and TRBJ1-1; D is unclear. Looked up from germline, CDR1 is SGHTA and CDR2 is FQGNSA. This CDR3 contains 14 residues. Trimming pared 3 bases from V and 1 base from J, leaving 9 bases between. CDR3 sequence (DNA): TGTGCCAGCAGCTTCTCCTCGGGGAACACTGAAGCTTTCTTT. The encoded protein is CASSFSSGNTEAFF.

The chain uses TRBV28 and TRBJ2-1; TRBD1 matches 8 bases. The germline CDR1 and CDR2 sequences are MDHEN and SYDVKM. After removal of 2 bases from V and 0 bases from J, the junction contained 12 bases not matched to a gene. The CDR3 extends over 19 amino acids. The CDR3 region is CASSLGPGGWINSYNEQFF. CDR3 nucleotides: TGTGCCAGCAGTTTAGGGCCAGGGGGCTGGATAAACTCCTACAATGAGCAGTTCTTC. The variable domain in full, with the rest retrieved from reference TRBV28 and TRBJ2-1, is DVKVTQSSRYLVKRTGEKVFLECVQDMDHENMFWYRQDPGLGLRLIYFSYDVKMKEKGDIPEGYSVSREKKERFSLILESASTNQTSMYLCASSLGPGGWINSYNEQFFGPGTRLTVL.

This rearrangement joins TRBV6-5 to TRBJ1-5; TRBD1 aligns across 7 bases. V lost 5 bases to trimming and J lost 2 bases; unmatched junction nucleotides: 3. The germline CDR1 and CDR2 sequences are MNHEY and SVGAGI. The length of the CDR3 is 14 residues. The CDR3 protein is CASSGGTGNQPQHF. The DNA for the CDR3 is TGTGCCAGCAGTGGAGGGACAGGCAATCAGCCCCAGCATTTT.

This chain links TRBV18 with TRBJ2-7, with D possibly being TRBD1 (5 bases). V was clipped by 1 base and J by 0 bases, with 10 bases between them. Germline V gene sequence: CDR1 KGHSH, CDR2 LQKENI. The CDR3 is made up of 15 amino acids. For the CDR3, the DNA is TGTGCCAGCTCACCACAACAGGCACCCTCCTACGAGCAGTACTTC. It yields the protein CASSPQQAPSYEQYF.

The chain uses TRBV29-1 and TRBJ1-3, with D hard to call. The CDR3 loop spans 13 amino acids. V was trimmed by 4 bases and J by 3 bases, leaving 10 bases between them. Germline assignment: CDR1 SQVTM and CDR2 ANQGSEA. The CDR3 sequence is CSVVQSLGNTIYF. Here the CDR3 DNA reads TGCAGCGTTGTACAGAGCCTTGGAAACACCATATATTTT. The full variable domain, its missing parts supplied by reference TRBV29-1 and TRBJ1-3, is SAVISQKPSRDICQRGTSLTIQCQVDSQVTMMFWYRQQPGQSLTLIATANQGSEATYESGFVIDKFPISRPNLTFSTLTVSNMSPEDSSIYLCSVVQSLGNTIYFGEGSWLTVV.

The genes are TRBV6-6 and TRBJ1-1; 7 nucleotides agree with TRBD1. J gave up 4 bases and V 6 bases, and 8 bases lay outside the gene matches. The CDR3 loop spans 14 amino acids. CDR1 and CDR2 (germline): MNHNY, SVGAGI (reference sequence). The CDR3 DNA is TGTGCCAGCAGCAACCGGGACAGCGGCACTGAAGCTTTCTTT. It translates to CASSNRDSGTEAFF.

The gene calls are TRBV5-1 and TRBJ1-4; 10 bases line up with TRBD1. V lost 4 bases, J lost 8 bases, and 8 bases stayed unmatched. The CDR3 is made up of 15 amino acids. CDR1 and CDR2 (germline): SGHRS, YFSETQ. The CDR3, as DNA: TGCGCCAGCAGCCTACCCGGGACAGGGGTGGAAAAACTGTTTTTT. Translation gives CASSLPGTGVEKLFF.

The chain joins TRBV4-1 to TRBJ1-5; 8 nucleotides agree with TRBD1. With 1 base clipped from V and 2 bases from J, the junction kept 7 bases outside the gene matches. CDR3 length equals 17 residues. Germline loops: CDR1 MGHRA, CDR2 YSYEKL. The CDR3 here is CASSQATDRGGNQPQHF. CDR3 nucleotide sequence: TGCGCCAGCAGCCAAGCAACTGACAGGGGAGGCAATCAGCCCCAGCATTTT.

This clone was recorded a few times. The DNA for the CDR3 is TGTGCCAGCAGTGCCACAGGGTCCTACGAGCAGTACTTC. Translating gives CASSATGSYEQYF. V gene TRBV25-1 combines with J gene TRBJ2-7; a possible D gene is TRBD1 (6 bases). This CDR3 spans 13 amino acids. The V gene's germline CDR1 is MGHDK and CDR2 SYGVNS. V lost 4 bases to trimming and J lost 1 base, with 8 bases between them.

The table lists this clone with a few counts. The chain has TRBV5-1 and TRBJ1-1, with 8 bases identical to TRBD1. V was clipped by 5 bases and J by 2 bases; unmatched bases: 5. This CDR3 contains 14 residues. Germline CDR1 is SGHRS and CDR2 is YFSETQ. CDR3 nucleotides: TGCGCCAGCAGAGTCCAGGGGGCCAACACTGAAGCTTTCTTT. Residues: CASRVQGANTEAFF. Full variable domain (rest looked up from reference TRBV5-1 and TRBJ1-1): KAGVTQTPRYLIKTRGQQVTLSCSPISGHRSVSWYQQTPGQGLQFLFEYFSETQRNKGNFPGRFSGRQFSNSRSEMNVSTLELGDSALYLCASRVQGANTEAFFGQGTRLTVV.

The genes are TRBV5-1 and TRBJ2-1; D unclear. The V end lost 2 bases, the J end lost 2 bases, and 11 bases lay between the germline ends. Per germline, CDR1 SGHRS and CDR2 YFSETQ. CDR3 length: 15 amino acids. The DNA for the CDR3 is TGCGCCAGCAGCTTTGATGGTGGCACCTACAATGAGCAGTTCTTC. Translated, it gives CASSFDGGTYNEQFF.

The chain's CDR3 is CASSQGSLETQYF. CDR3 sequence (DNA): TGTGCCAGCAGCCAGGGGTCCCTAGAGACCCAGTACTTC. The rearrangement uses TRBV11-3 and TRBJ2-5; a possible D gene is TRBD1 (6 bases). Trimming left V 5 bases short and J 4 bases short, with 11 bases between. The CDR3 spans 13 residues. CDR1 is SGHNT and CDR2 is YENEEA in the germline V gene.

The gene calls are TRBV29-1 and TRBJ2-7; a weak D match, TRBD1 (5 bases). V was clipped by 0 bases and J by 6 bases, with 12 bases between them. CDR1 is SQVTM, CDR2 ANQGSEA, per germline. CDR3 length: 13 amino acids. CDR3 nucleotide sequence: TGCAGCGTTGAAGAGCAGGGTCTGGGCGAGCAGTACTTC. Its translation: CSVEEQGLGEQYF.

J is TRBJ2-3 and V is TRBV11-3; a possible D gene is TRBD1 (6 bases). The germline CDR1 and CDR2 sequences are SGHNT and YENEEA. The CDR3 loop spans 14 amino acids. Trimming shortened V by 1 base and J by 6 bases, and 11 bases separated the two germline ends. The CDR3 protein is CASSLGGPRDTQYF. CDR3 coding DNA: TGTGCCAGCAGCTTAGGGGGGCCGAGGGATACGCAGTATTTT.

This clone has more than one count but fewer than ten. This chain links TRBV6-5 with TRBJ2-2, with D possibly matching TRBD1 (5 bases). The CDR3 has 13 amino acids. The V end was cut by 8 bases, the J end by 7 bases, with 14 bases between. The V gene's germline CDR1 is MNHEY and CDR2 SVGAGI. The CDR3 here is CASQSRTSGELFF. The CDR3 DNA is TGTGCCAGCCAAAGCCGGACAAGCGGGGAGCTGTTTTTT.

This chain connects TRBV5-1 to TRBJ2-3, with D perhaps matching TRBD2 (6 bases). CDR1 SGHRS and CDR2 YFSETQ come from the germline V gene. V lost 2 bases to trimming and J lost 2 bases, with 9 bases between them. This CDR3 spans 14 amino acids. The CDR3 DNA sequence: TGCGCCAGCAGCTTAGGAGGGGTCACAGATACGCAGTATTTT. This sequence encodes CASSLGGVTDTQYF.

V usage is TRBV7-9 and J usage is TRBJ2-6; 9 nucleotides line up with TRBD1. Germline trimming cut 1 base from V and 0 bases from J; bases unmatched to any gene: 1. CDR3 length: 17 amino acids. Germline V gene lookup returns CDR1 SEHNR and CDR2 FQNEAQ (reference sequence). This CDR3 reads CASSLGTGDSGANVLTF. The CDR3 bases are TGTGCCAGCAGCTTAGGGACAGGGGACTCTGGGGCCAACGTCCTGACTTTC.

This clone counts as large. The chain is built from TRBV28 and TRBJ2-5; 9 nucleotides agree with TRBD2. CDR3 length equals 15 residues. In germline, CDR1 is MDHEN, CDR2 SYDVKM. Trimming removed 7 bases from V and 5 bases from J; junction bases left unmatched: 11. CDR3 residues: CASTAGREGGETQYF. In nucleotides, the CDR3 is TGTGCCAGCACCGCAGGGCGGGAGGGGGGGGAGACCCAGTACTTC.

The genes are TRBV28 and TRBJ1-5, with 7 bases lining up with TRBD1. The CDR3 consists of 14 residues. J was trimmed by 6 bases and V by 4 bases; bases with no gene match: 6. Germline V gives CDR1 MDHEN, CDR2 SYDVKM. The CDR3 region has the DNA TGTGCCAGCAGTTGGAGGGACAGCGGTCAGCCCCAGCATTTT. This sequence encodes CASSWRDSGQPQHF.